Below are 20 T cell receptor beta chains sequenced from a single sample in a study of Tregs in tolerant kidney transplant recipients. These receptors have no identified antigens. The table came from immunoSEQ multiplex PCR; TCRdb's copy has only in-frame clones and leaves some out. The sample has roughly 7,800 clones, about 45% seen once. Sequenced sample: CD4+ T cells from blood cultured with allogeneic cells. The receptors were gathered from a human donor in good health.

This clone came up once. This may be a read error: a much more frequent sequence differs by one nucleotide. The chain couples TRBV5-1 to TRBJ2-7; TRBD1 agrees at 9 bases. CDR1 and CDR2 (germline): SGHRS, YFSETQ. The CDR3 runs 15 residues. The CDR3 DNA reads TGCGCCGGCAGCTTGGGCGGGACAGGGTCATACGAGCAGTACTTC. This codes for CAGSLGGTGSYEQYF.

The V call is TRBV7-7, the J call TRBJ2-5; tentatively, D is TRBD2 (7 bases). Germline CDR1 SSHAT, CDR2 FNYEAQ (reference sequence). The CDR3 totals 15 residues. The V end lost 5 bases, the J end lost 3 bases, and 16 bases lay between the germline ends. In DNA, the CDR3 is TGTGCCAGCAGCCTACAAAGGGGGGGGGAAGAGACCCAGTACTTC. Its protein product is CASSLQRGGEETQYF. Combining the CDR3 with reference TRBV7-7 and TRBJ2-5 gives the whole variable domain GAGVSQSPRYKVTKRGQDVTLRCDPISSHATLYWYQQALGQGPEFLTYFNYEAQPDKSGLPSDRFSAERPEGSISTLTIQRTEQRDSAMYRCASSLQRGGEETQYFGPGTRLLVL.

There are a few counts of this clone. V gene TRBV30 combines with J gene TRBJ2-1, with TRBD1 as a possible D gene (6 bases). CDR3 length: 15 amino acids. Per the germline V gene, CDR1 is GTSNPN and CDR2 is SVGIG (reference sequence). With 2 bases removed from V and 0 bases from J, the gap between germline ends came to 11 bases. The CDR3 region is CAWSPGATSYNEQFF. The CDR3 region has the DNA TGTGCCTGGAGTCCAGGGGCAACCTCCTACAATGAGCAGTTCTTC.

As for this clone: A much larger clone sits a single nucleotide away, making a read error possible. The chain recombines TRBV6-1 with TRBJ2-7; 9 positions match TRBD1. The CDR3 has 12 amino acids. The germline CDR1 and CDR2 sequences are MNHNS and SASEGT. The ends lost 6 bases at V and 5 bases at J; junction bases unmatched: 2. This CDR3 reads CASSRTGDEQYF. The CDR3 DNA follows: TGTGCCAGCAGCCGGACAGGGGACGAGCAGTACTTC.

As regards this clone: Given a much more abundant clone one base away, this may be a read error. The CDR3 region has the DNA TGTGCCAGCAGCTCCCGATCACAGGGGAATACGTTGACCCAGTACTTC. Its translation is CASSSRSQGNTLTQYF. The J gene is TRBJ2-5, the V gene TRBV11-3; TRBD1 agrees at 7 bases. CDR3 length equals 16 residues. V shed 4 bases and J 7 bases; nucleotides not matched to a gene: 15. The germline V gene has CDR1 SGHNT and CDR2 YENEEA. The full variable domain, completed using reference TRBV11-3 and TRBJ2-5, is EAGVVQSPRYKIIEKKQPVAFWCNPISGHNTLYWYLQNLGQGPELLIRYENEEAVDDSQLPKDRFSAERLKGVDSTLKIQPAELGDSAVYLCASSSRSQGNTLTQYFGPGTRLLVL.

In its sample, this clone was seen a few times. The gene calls are TRBV11-2 and TRBJ2-2, with D perhaps TRBD2 (5 bases). The ends were cut back, 4 bases at V and 7 bases at J, with 10 bases in the middle. Germline CDR1 reads SGHAT; CDR2 reads FQNNGV. This CDR3 contains 13 residues. The CDR3 DNA reads TGTGCCAGCAGCTCGGCCCGGGACGGGGAGCTGTTTTTT. Translated, it gives CASSSARDGELFF.

The CDR3 nucleotides are TGTGCCAGCAGCCCCAAACTGGCAACTAATGAAAAACTGTTTTTT. This encodes CASSPKLATNEKLFF. J is TRBJ1-4 and V is TRBV14; the D is unclear. The V gene lost 4 bases and the J gene lost 0 bases, with 9 bases spanning the gap. Germline values: CDR1 SGHDN, CDR2 FVKESK. There are 15 residues in the CDR3.

The chain combines TRBV9 with TRBJ1-3; 9 bases map to TRBD1. The trim removed 3 bases at V and 5 bases at J, leaving 9 bases unmatched. This CDR3 spans 16 amino acids. CDR1 and CDR2 from the germline V gene are SGDLS and YYNGEE. As DNA, the CDR3 is TGTGCCAGCAGCGACCGGGACAGGGACATCAGAAACACCATATATTTT. Translation: CASSDRDRDIRNTIYF.

The chain employs TRBV5-5 and TRBJ2-7; D may be TRBD2 (6 bases). This CDR3 has 14 amino acids. V was cut by 1 base and J by 3 bases, with 11 bases left in between. Germline CDR1 reads SGHKS; CDR2 reads YYEKEE (reference sequence). In DNA, the CDR3 is TGTGCCAGCAGCTTGCGGGGGACCGACTACGAGCAGTACTTC. Its protein product is CASSLRGTDYEQYF.

V and J are TRBV5-6 and TRBJ2-5; D is perhaps TRBD1 or TRBD2 (5 bases each). Trimming cost V 4 bases and J 7 bases, with 14 bases left between them. The germline V gene has CDR1 SGHDT and CDR2 YYEEEE. CDR3 length: 13 residues. DNA of the CDR3: TGTGCCAGCAGCAGCCGGGACCAACGGACCCAGTACTTC. Its protein product is CASSSRDQRTQYF.

With respect to this clone: The germline gene is not matched at one end of the junction; a read error may be the cause. This chain uses TRBV4-1 with TRBJ1-2; D is undetermined. Germline V gives CDR1 MGHRA, CDR2 YSYEKL. This CDR3 comprises 12 residues. CDR3 loop: CASSQADFGYTF. The CDR3 bases are TGTGCCAGCAGCCAGGCGGACTTTGGCTACACCTTC.

The chain recombines TRBV7-3 with TRBJ2-7; TRBD1 matches 9 bases. Germline values: CDR1 SGHTA, CDR2 FQGTGA. The CDR3 has 15 amino acids. The trim removed 0 bases at V and 3 bases at J, leaving 3 bases unmatched. The CDR3 region has the DNA TGTGCCAGCAGCTTAACTGGACAGGGGAACTACGAGCAGTACTTC. It codes for CASSLTGQGNYEQYF.

In its sample, this clone ranks as medium-sized. J is TRBJ1-3 and V is TRBV7-2; D not resolved. This CDR3 has 14 residues. The germline V and J ends were trimmed by 6 bases and 4 bases, with 13 bases remaining between them. Germline loops: CDR1 SGHTA, CDR2 FQGNSA. The CDR3 DNA reads TGTGCCAGCAGGCTCCCAGGCTACGGAAACACCATATATTTT. This codes for CASRLPGYGNTIYF.

This clone was recorded a few times. The chain has TRBV25-1 and TRBJ2-7; D remains ambiguous. The V gene's germline CDR1 is MGHDK and CDR2 SYGVNS. The CDR3 sequence is 16 residues long. Trimming removed 1 base from V and 4 bases from J, with 17 bases in between. CDR3 bases: TGTGCCAGCAGTGAATCGGCATTTCCGAAAGCATACGAGCAGTACTTC. This codes for CASSESAFPKAYEQYF.

V gene TRBV15 combines with J gene TRBJ2-7; no clear D. V was shortened by 0 bases and J by 1 base, with 13 bases between the two germline ends. This CDR3 contains 16 residues. Germline assignment: CDR1 LNHNV and CDR2 YYDKDF (reference sequence). CDR3 in amino acids: CATSRDLLPLSYEQYF. CDR3 DNA: TGTGCCACCAGCAGAGATCTCTTGCCACTGTCCTACGAGCAGTACTTC.

The V gene is TRBV11-2, the J gene TRBJ2-7, with 7 bases matching TRBD2. Germline CDR1 is SGHAT and CDR2 is FQNNGV. The CDR3 is made up of 17 amino acids. Trimming took 5 bases from V and 4 from J; bases not matched to a gene: 17. The DNA of the CDR3 is TGTGCCAGCAGCCTACGAAGCGGGAATCGATACCATTACGAGCAGTACTTC. It encodes CASSLRSGNRYHYEQYF.

A few counts support this clone. Other nucleotide sequences in the sample specify the same CDR3. The V call is TRBV9, the J call TRBJ2-3; D possibly corresponds to TRBD2 (6 bases). Germline values: CDR1 SGDLS, CDR2 YYNGEE. The CDR3 consists of 18 residues. The germline V and J ends were trimmed by 3 bases and 0 bases, with 20 bases remaining between them. The CDR3 nucleotides read TGTGCCAGCAGCGGTAGTGGGGGTGTGGGGGGAAGCACAGATACGCAGTATTTT. It encodes CASSGSGGVGGSTDTQYF.

This clone is categorized as medium-sized. The chain uses TRBV5-6 and TRBJ1-5, with a possible D match to TRBD1 (6 bases). Germline V gene data show CDR1 as SGHDT and CDR2 as YYEEEE. With 0 bases removed from V and 10 bases from J, the gap between germline ends came to 11 bases. This CDR3 contains 13 residues. The CDR3 region is CASSLAPQGPQHF. As DNA, the CDR3 is TGTGCCAGCAGCTTGGCCCCACAGGGCCCCCAGCATTTT.

This clone appeared a single time. The chain uses TRBV21-1 and TRBJ2-5. TRBV21-1 is described as a pseudogene. CDR3 length: 14 residues. DNA of the CDR3: TGTGCCAGCCCCTCGGGGACGGAGCAAGAGACCCAGTACTTC. Residues: CASPSGTEQETQYF.

By proportion, this clone is medium-sized. The chain recombines TRBV5-1 with TRBJ1-4; 8 bases are shared with TRBD1. The V gene's germline CDR1 is SGHRS and CDR2 YFSETQ. CDR3 length equals 15 residues. V lost 1 base, J lost 5 bases, and 4 bases stayed unmatched. This chain's CDR3 is CASSLRTGSNEKLFF. For the CDR3, the DNA is TGCGCCAGCAGCTTGAGGACAGGGTCGAATGAAAAACTGTTTTTT.